A selection of T cell receptor beta chains follows, all from one sample in a study of CD8+ T cells in alopecia areata. The assay was immunoSEQ multiplex PCR, and TCRdb's table has in-frame clones only and misses some. The sample holds 110,000 or so clones, less than 75% seen once. The sample here was CD8+ T cells sorted from blood, taken at week 4, from a patient treated with tofacitinib. The receptors stem from a human donor with alopecia areata. Each CDR3 is given with its conserved first and last residue. The order of the fields is V gene, clone size, J gene, D gene, CDR3 DNA, CDR3 protein. A D gene is named only where the DNA matches it firmly. A row's size may be missing; if present it is once, few, many or a size class.

V: TRBV4-3; size: few; J: TRBJ2-7; D: NA; DNA: TGCGCCAGCAGCCCACTTGTAGGGAACGAGCAGTACTTC; CDR3: CASSPLVGNEQYF
V: TRBV27; size: NA; J: TRBJ2-7; D: NA; DNA: TGTGCCAGCAGTTTAATAGGGGAAAGCTACGAGCAGTACTTC; CDR3: CASSLIGESYEQYF
V: TRBV7-8; size: few; J: TRBJ1-1; D: NA; DNA: TGTGCCAGCAGCTTAGTAGGGTATATTAAGCAGCAAGAGGGCACTGAAGCTTTCTTT; CDR3: CASSLVGYIKQQEGTEAFF
V: TRBV9; size: NA; J: TRBJ2-1; D: TRBD1; DNA: TGTGCCAGCAGCGGGGGACAGAGAGCCTACAATGAGCAGTTCTTC; CDR3: CASSGGQRAYNEQFF
V: TRBV2; size: NA; J: TRBJ1-2; D: TRBD1; DNA: TGTGCCAGCAGTAGGGACAGTTTAACGGGCACCTTC; CDR3: CASSRDSLTGTF
V: TRBV27; size: NA; J: TRBJ2-1; D: NA; DNA: TGTGCCAGCTACCGGACGGGCTACAATGAGCAGTTCTTC; CDR3: CASYRTGYNEQFF
V: TRBV30; size: NA; J: TRBJ1-4; D: NA; DNA: TGTGCCTGGAGTGTGTATACAGCAGCTAATGAAAAACTGTTTTTT; CDR3: CAWSVYTAANEKLFF
V: TRBV7-9; size: few; J: TRBJ1-6; D: NA; DNA: TGTGCCAGCAGCTTGGACGGAAATTCACCCCTCCACTTT; CDR3: CASSLDGNSPLHF
V: TRBV29-1; size: NA; J: TRBJ1-1; D: NA; DNA: TGCAGCGTTGAAGAACAGGGAAGCACTGAAGCTTTCTTT; CDR3: CSVEEQGSTEAFF
V: TRBV5-1; size: NA; J: TRBJ2-7; D: NA; DNA: TGCGCCAGCAGCTTGGACTCGTGGGAGCAGTACTTC; CDR3: CASSLDSWEQYF
V: TRBV5-6; size: NA; J: TRBJ2-5; D: NA; DNA: TGTGCCAGCAGCCTGATCCAGGGAGAGCAAGAGACCCAGTACTTC; CDR3: CASSLIQGEQETQYF
V: TRBV7-9; size: NA; J: TRBJ1-5; D: NA; DNA: TGTGCCAGCAGCTTAGGACAGTCAAATCAGCCCCAGCATTTT; CDR3: CASSLGQSNQPQHF
V: TRBV10-3; size: NA; J: TRBJ2-5; D: TRBD2; DNA: TGTGCCATCGGAGGCGATAGCGGGGGCCCAGAGACCCAGTACTTC; CDR3: CAIGGDSGGPETQYF
V: TRBV30; size: NA; J: TRBJ2-7; D: NA; DNA: TGTGCCTGGAGGTCCAGGGGTGGTCCAGACTACGAGCAGTACTTC; CDR3: CAWRSRGGPDYEQYF
V: TRBV29-1; size: NA; J: TRBJ2-7; D: NA; DNA: TGCAGCGTTGAAGGTGGCCGTACCTACGAGCAGTACTTC; CDR3: CSVEGGRTYEQYF
V: TRBV30; size: NA; J: TRBJ2-1; D: TRBD2; DNA: TGTGCCTGGAGCCCCGATTGGGGGCGGGGGGATTTAAATGAGCAGTTCTTC; CDR3: CAWSPDWGRGDLNEQFF